A selection of T cell receptor beta chains follows, all from one sample in a study of shared clonotypes between healthy human individuals. Clones were read by immunoSEQ multiplex PCR, and TCRdb kept only the in-frame ones, dropping some. The sample has approximately 620,000 clones; about 96% are singletons. Sequencing was done on a sample of naive CD4+ T cells sorted from blood. These receptors were collected from a woman aged 25 to 45 in good health. Both conserved end residues are part of each CDR3. D genes are given only for firm matches. Some rows have no size entry. The others give once, few or many, or a class for an expanded clone.

TRBV6-6	-	TRBJ2-7	-	CASSMGRALSGEQYF	TGTGCCAGCTCTATGGGGCGGGCTCTCTCGGGCGAGCAGTACTTC
TRBV28	-	TRBJ2-4	-	CASSPGGVAKNIQYF	TGTGCCAGCAGTCCTGGAGGTGTAGCCAAAAACATTCAGTACTTC
TRBV11-2	-	TRBJ2-7	-	CASSPRQASDEQYF	TGTGCCAGCAGCCCCCGCCAGGCGTCGGACGAGCAGTACTTC
TRBV6-1	-	TRBJ2-5	-	CASSEPGGGAPTKQYF	TGTGCCAGCAGTGAACCCGGAGGAGGAGCTCCTACGAAGCAGTACTTC
TRBV9	-	TRBJ2-7	TRBD2	CASSRRTSGSDEQYF	TGTGCCAGCAGCCGCAGGACTAGCGGGAGCGACGAGCAGTACTTC
TRBV29-1	-	TRBJ1-1	-	CSVVQGLNTEAFF	TGCAGCGTTGTACAGGGTTTGAACACTGAAGCTTTCTTT
TRBV25-1	-	TRBJ1-1	-	CASSESDRGNTEAFF	TGTGCCAGCAGTGAATCAGACAGAGGGAACACTGAAGCTTTCTTT
TRBV6-1	-	TRBJ1-2	-	CASTNGGIGSYTF	TGTGCCAGCACCAACGGGGGGATTGGTAGCTACACCTTC
TRBV28	once	TRBJ2-7	-	CASSSLHSEQYF	TGTGCCAGCAGTAGTCTCCATTCCGAGCAGTACTTC
TRBV1	-	TRBJ2-4	-	CTSSQEWLAGTPYPKNIQYF	TGCACCAGCAGCCAAGAATGGCTAGCGGGAACCCCGTATCCCAAAAACATTCAGTACTTC
TRBV29-1	-	TRBJ2-5	-	CSVEPQIQETQYF	TGCAGCGTTGAACCCCAGATCCAAGAGACCCAGTACTTC
TRBV7-6	-	TRBJ2-4	TRBD2	CASSPTTSGGTLAKNIQYF	TGTGCCAGCAGCCCGACCACTAGCGGGGGGACACTAGCCAAAAACATTCAGTACTTC
TRBV2	-	TRBJ2-7	TRBD1	CASSATQGSYEQYF	TGTGCCAGCAGTGCAACACAGGGGAGCTACGAGCAGTACTTC
TRBV28	once	TRBJ2-5	-	CASSLLGGRGTQYF	TGTGCCAGCAGCCTTTTGGGGGGGCGCGGGACCCAGTACTTC
TRBV14	-	TRBJ1-2	-	CASSQAGNYGYTF	TGTGCCAGCAGCCAAGCAGGGAACTATGGCTACACCTTC
TRBV11-2	once	TRBJ1-2	-	CASSTISWVYGYYGYTF	TGTGCCAGCAGCACGATCAGCTGGGTGTATGGGTACTATGGCTACACCTTC
TRBV5-1	-	TRBJ2-1	-	CASSLDRRTYNEQFF	TGCGCCAGCAGCTTGGACAGGCGAACCTACAATGAGCAGTTCTTC
TRBV11-1	-	TRBJ2-2	TRBD1	CASSQRQGSNTGELFF	TGTGCCAGCAGCCAACGACAGGGCTCGAACACCGGGGAGCTGTTTTTT
TRBV28	-	TRBJ1-1	-	CASSLSQGRLGEAFF	TGTGCCAGCAGTTTATCGCAGGGAAGGCTTGGGGAAGCTTTCTTT
TRBV6-1	-	TRBJ2-1	-	CASSVQGEWAEQFF	TGTGCCAGCAGTGTACAGGGAGAGTGGGCTGAGCAGTTCTTC
TRBV28	-	TRBJ2-2	TRBD2	CASSRNLGVSGSRTGELFF	TGTGCCAGCAGTCGCAACCTAGGGGTTAGCGGGAGTCGCACCGGGGAGCTGTTTTTT
TRBV2	-	TRBJ2-1	-	CASSVATQTVGEQFF	TGTGCCAGCAGTGTAGCGACTCAGACCGTTGGTGAGCAGTTCTTC
TRBV5-6	-	TRBJ2-1	-	CASSTGTPKQFF	TGTGCCAGCAGCACCGGGACGCCGAAGCAGTTCTTC
TRBV28	once	TRBJ2-3	TRBD2	CASILSGSPDTQYF	TGTGCCAGCATCCTTAGCGGGAGCCCAGATACGCAGTATTTT
TRBV28	-	TRBJ2-4	-	CASSFRGLAKNIQYF	TGTGCCAGCAGTTTTCGGGGGTTAGCCAAAAACATTCAGTACTTC
TRBV5-1	-	TRBJ2-7	TRBD1	CASSRGQGAYEQYF	TGCGCCAGCAGCCGGGGACAGGGAGCCTACGAGCAGTACTTC
TRBV7-9	-	TRBJ2-1	-	CASSQGHSGNNEQFF	TGTGCCAGCAGCCAAGGACACTCGGGAAACAATGAGCAGTTCTTC
TRBV2	-	TRBJ2-5	-	CASSERQIKETQYF	TGTGCCAGCAGTGAACGACAGATTAAAGAGACCCAGTACTTC
TRBV19	-	TRBJ2-5	-	CASSRTDQETQYF	TGTGCCAGTAGCCGGACGGACCAAGAGACCCAGTACTTC
TRBV19	-	TRBJ2-1	TRBD2	CASSKLAGVGHEQFF	TGTGCCAGTAGTAAACTAGCGGGAGTTGGGCATGAGCAGTTCTTC
TRBV7-7	-	TRBJ2-5	-	CASSLAGIGETQYF	TGTGCCAGCAGCTTAGCAGGGATCGGGGAGACCCAGTACTTC
TRBV19	-	TRBJ2-5	-	CASSIGTKETQYF	TGTGCCAGTAGTATTGGGACAAAAGAGACCCAGTACTTC
TRBV7-8	-	TRBJ2-1	-	CASSSPSGVGYNEQFF	TGTGCCAGCAGCTCTCCTTCGGGGGTTGGATACAATGAGCAGTTCTTC
TRBV4-1	-	TRBJ2-3	TRBD2	CASSSLAGGSTDTQYF	TGCGCCAGCAGCTCTCTAGCGGGAGGGAGCACAGATACGCAGTATTTT
TRBV19	-	TRBJ2-7	-	CASSLFTGSYEQYF	TGTGCCAGTAGTCTGTTTACGGGGTCCTACGAGCAGTACTTC
TRBV6-6	-	TRBJ2-7	-	CASSVVVSSYEQYF	TGTGCCAGCAGCGTCGTGGTCAGCTCCTACGAGCAGTACTTC
TRBV7-8	-	TRBJ1-6	-	CASSLGRGSPLHF	TGTGCCAGCAGCTTAGGGAGAGGTTCACCCCTCCACTTT
TRBV30	-	TRBJ2-7	TRBD1	CAWGTGAYEQYF	TGTGCCTGGGGGACAGGGGCCTACGAGCAGTACTTC
TRBV29-1	-	TRBJ2-1	-	CSVGGVSYNEQFF	TGCAGCGTCGGCGGAGTCTCATACAATGAGCAGTTCTTC
TRBV7-9	-	TRBJ2-5	TRBD2	CASTPGGDQETQYF	TGTGCCAGCACCCCGGGAGGGGACCAGGAGACCCAGTACTTC
TRBV4-1	-	TRBJ2-7	-	CASSQALPGGQEQYF	TGCGCCAGCAGCCAAGCCCTACCGGGCGGTCAAGAGCAGTACTTC
TRBV6-5	few	TRBJ1-1	-	CASSLDDTEAFF	TGTGCCAGCAGTTTAGACGACACTGAAGCTTTCTTT
TRBV28	-	TRBJ2-3	-	CASSSRDTQYF	TGTGCCAGCAGTTCCCGAGATACGCAGTATTTT
TRBV7-9	-	TRBJ2-2	-	CASSFSGTAGELFF	TGTGCCAGCAGCTTTTCAGGGACTGCCGGGGAGCTGTTTTTT
TRBV7-2	-	TRBJ1-2	-	CASSLEAGFGYTF	TGTGCCAGCAGCTTAGAGGCAGGGTTTGGCTACACCTTC
TRBV6-5	-	TRBJ2-5	TRBD1	CASSYLQGVETQYF	TGTGCCAGCAGTTATCTTCAGGGGGTAGAGACCCAGTACTTC
TRBV27	-	TRBJ1-5	TRBD1	CASATRGLGQPQHF	TGTGCCAGCGCGACCAGGGGGCTCGGTCAGCCCCAGCATTTT
TRBV10-1	-	TRBJ2-5	-	CASRDSGGETQYF	TGCGCCAGCAGAGACAGTGGTGGAGAGACCCAGTACTTC
TRBV28	-	TRBJ2-1	TRBD1	CASRPGTGAYNEQFF	TGTGCCAGCAGACCCGGGACAGGGGCCTACAATGAGCAGTTCTTC
TRBV7-9	-	TRBJ2-5	TRBD2	CASSFRTSGREETQYF	TGTGCCAGCAGCTTTCGGACTAGCGGGAGAGAAGAGACCCAGTACTTC